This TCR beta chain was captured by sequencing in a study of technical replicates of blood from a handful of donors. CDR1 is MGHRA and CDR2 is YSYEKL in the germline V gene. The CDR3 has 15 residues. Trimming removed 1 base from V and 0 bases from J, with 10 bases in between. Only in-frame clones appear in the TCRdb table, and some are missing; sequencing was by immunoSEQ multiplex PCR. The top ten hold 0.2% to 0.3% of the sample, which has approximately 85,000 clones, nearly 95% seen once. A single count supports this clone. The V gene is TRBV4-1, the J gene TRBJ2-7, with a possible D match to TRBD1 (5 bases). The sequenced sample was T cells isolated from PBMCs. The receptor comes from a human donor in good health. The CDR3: CASSQGGSPSYEQYF. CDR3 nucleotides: TGCGCCAGCAGCCAAGGGGGCTCCCCCTCCTACGAGCAGTACTTC.